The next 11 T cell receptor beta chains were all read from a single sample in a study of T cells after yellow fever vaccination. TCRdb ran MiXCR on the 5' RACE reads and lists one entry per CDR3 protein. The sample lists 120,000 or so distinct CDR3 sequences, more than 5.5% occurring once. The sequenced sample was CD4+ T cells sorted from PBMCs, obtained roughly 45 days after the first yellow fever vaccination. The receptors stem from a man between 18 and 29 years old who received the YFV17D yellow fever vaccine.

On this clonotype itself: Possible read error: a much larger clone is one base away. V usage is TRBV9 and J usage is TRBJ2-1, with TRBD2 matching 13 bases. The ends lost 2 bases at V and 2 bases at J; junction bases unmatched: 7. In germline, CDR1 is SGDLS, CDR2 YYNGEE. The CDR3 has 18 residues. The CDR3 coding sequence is TGTGCCAGCAGCGTGGGGACTAGCGGGGCGGTTCCCTACAATGAGCAGTTCTTC. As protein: CASSVGTSGAVPYNEQFF. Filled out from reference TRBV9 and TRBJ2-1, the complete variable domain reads DSGVTQTPKHLITATGQRVTLRCSPRSGDLSVYWYQQSLDQGLQFLIQYYNGEERAKGNILERFSAQQFPDLHSELNLSSLELGDSALYFCASSVGTSGAVPYNEQFFGPGTRLTVL.

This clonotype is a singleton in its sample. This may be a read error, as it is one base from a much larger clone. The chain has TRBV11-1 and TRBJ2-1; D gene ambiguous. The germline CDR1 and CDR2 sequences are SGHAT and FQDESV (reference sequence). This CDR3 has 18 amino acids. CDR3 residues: CAISLGNPMSMVLNEQFF. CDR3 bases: TGTGCCATCAGCTTGGGAAACCCTATGTCCATGGTTCTCAATGAGCAGTTCTTC.

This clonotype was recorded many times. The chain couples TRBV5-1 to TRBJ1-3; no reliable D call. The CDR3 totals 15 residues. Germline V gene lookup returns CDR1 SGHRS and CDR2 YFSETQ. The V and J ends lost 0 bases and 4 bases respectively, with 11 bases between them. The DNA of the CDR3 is TGCGCCAGCAGCTTGGAACGAGGCCAGGGAAACACCATATATTTT. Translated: CASSLERGQGNTIYF.

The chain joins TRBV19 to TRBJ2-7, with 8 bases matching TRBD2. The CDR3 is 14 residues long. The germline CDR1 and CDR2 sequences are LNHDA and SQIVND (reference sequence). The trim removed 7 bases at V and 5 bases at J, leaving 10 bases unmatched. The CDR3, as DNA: TGTGCCAGTACCCATCGGGGGGGGCTTAACGAGCAGTACTTC. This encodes CASTHRGGLNEQYF.

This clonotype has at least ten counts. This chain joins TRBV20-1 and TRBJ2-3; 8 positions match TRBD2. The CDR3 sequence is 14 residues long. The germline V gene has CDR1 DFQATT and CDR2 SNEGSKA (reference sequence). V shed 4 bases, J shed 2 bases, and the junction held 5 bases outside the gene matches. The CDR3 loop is CSATKRGITDTQYF. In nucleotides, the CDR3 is TGCAGTGCTACGAAGCGGGGGATCACAGATACGCAGTATTTT.

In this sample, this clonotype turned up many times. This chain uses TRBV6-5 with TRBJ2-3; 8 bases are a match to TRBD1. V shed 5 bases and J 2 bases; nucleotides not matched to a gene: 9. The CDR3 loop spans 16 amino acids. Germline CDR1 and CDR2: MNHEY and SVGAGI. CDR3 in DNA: TGTGCCAGCAGTCGACTGACAGGGGCCGCCACAGATACGCAGTATTTT. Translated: CASSRLTGAATDTQYF.

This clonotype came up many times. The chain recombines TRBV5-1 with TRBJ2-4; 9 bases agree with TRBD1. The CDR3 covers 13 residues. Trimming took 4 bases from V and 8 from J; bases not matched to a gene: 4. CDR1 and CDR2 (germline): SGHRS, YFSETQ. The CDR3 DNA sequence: TGCGCCAGCAGCCAAGGGACAGGGTACATTCAGTACTTC. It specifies CASSQGTGYIQYF.

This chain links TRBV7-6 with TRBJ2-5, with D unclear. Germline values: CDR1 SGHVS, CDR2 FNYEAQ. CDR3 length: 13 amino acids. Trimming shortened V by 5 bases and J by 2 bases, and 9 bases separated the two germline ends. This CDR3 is CASSPARQETQYF. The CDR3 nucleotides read TGTGCCAGCAGCCCGGCGCGGCAAGAGACCCAGTACTTC.

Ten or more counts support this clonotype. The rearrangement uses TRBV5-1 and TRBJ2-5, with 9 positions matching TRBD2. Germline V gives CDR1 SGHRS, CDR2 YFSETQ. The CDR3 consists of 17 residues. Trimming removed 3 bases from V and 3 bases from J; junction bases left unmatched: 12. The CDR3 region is CASSWRTGAGGEETQYF. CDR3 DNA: TGCGCCAGCAGCTGGAGAACCGGGGCGGGGGGGGAAGAGACCCAGTACTTC.

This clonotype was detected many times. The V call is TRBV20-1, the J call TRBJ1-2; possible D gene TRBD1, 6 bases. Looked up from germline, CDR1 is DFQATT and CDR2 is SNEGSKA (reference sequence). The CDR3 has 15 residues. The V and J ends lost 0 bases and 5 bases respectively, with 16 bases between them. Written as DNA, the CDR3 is TGCAGTGCTAGAGATGGGGTTGGACAGCCTTATGGCTACACCTTC. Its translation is CSARDGVGQPYGYTF.

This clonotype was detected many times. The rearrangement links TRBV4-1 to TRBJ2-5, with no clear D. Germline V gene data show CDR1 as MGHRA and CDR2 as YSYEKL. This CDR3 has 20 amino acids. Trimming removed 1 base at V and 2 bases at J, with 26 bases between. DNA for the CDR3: TGCGCCAGCAGCCAAGCCGCCGGGCAAGGATCTTGGCCGTATCAAGAGACCCAGTACTTC. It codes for CASSQAAGQGSWPYQETQYF.